This T cell receptor beta chain was recorded in a study of vaccination effects on CD4 cells after COVID-19. In the study overall: ViraFEST expansion of antigen-specific CD4+ T cells with viral peptide pools preceded sequencing. Study-wide findings and caveats: Few convalescent patients and no early post-infection timepoints were included in the study.

A note on this clone: No antigen is known for it.

The V gene's germline CDR1 is MNHEY and CDR2 SMNVEV (reference sequence). Trimming removed 5 bases at V and 1 base at J, with 11 bases between. CDR3 size: 14 residues. Libraries were prepared by immunoSEQ multiplex PCR; TCRdb keeps only in-frame clonotypes and omits some of them. The top ten hold 5% to 6.5% of the sample, which has over 45,000 clones, around 63% seen once. On day 10 of culture, CD4+ T cells were separated out. The chain is built from TRBV27 and TRBJ1-1, with D unclear. The source material was CD4+ T cells from PBMCs cultured without peptide, sampled before COVID-19 vaccination. The sequence was obtained from a human donor who received a COVID-19 vaccine. The CDR3 DNA sequence: TGTGCCAGCAGTCTCGTCGCAGGGAACACTGAAGCTTTCTTT. It encodes CASSLVAGNTEAFF.